What follows are 19 T cell receptor beta chains derived from one specimen sequenced in a study of shared clonotypes between healthy human individuals. The protocol was immunoSEQ multiplex PCR, while the TCRdb copy is restricted to in-frame clones and leaves out a portion. Of millions of clones listed, approximately 92% are singletons. Sequencing was done on a sample of naive CD4+ T cells sorted from blood. The subset here: CD45RA+ positively selected. These receptors were taken from a man aged 18 to 30 in good health.

The chain recombines TRBV21-1 with TRBJ2-2; TRBD2 is the table's D call and was not checked against the DNA. TRBV21-1 is classified as a pseudogene. The CDR3 has 18 amino acids. The CDR3 spells CASSKSWGRPRNTGELFF. DNA of the CDR3: TGTGCCAGCAGCAAAAGCTGGGGGAGGCCGAGGAACACCGGGGAGCTGTTTTTT.

The CDR3 reads CASSLGGSEGNEKLFF. The CDR3 bases are TGCGCCAGCAGCCTGGGAGGAAGTGAGGGGAATGAAAAACTGTTTTTT. This chain joins TRBV5-1 and TRBJ1-4, with D possibly matching TRBD1 (5 bases). The length of the CDR3 is 16 residues. Germline CDR1 is SGHRS and CDR2 is YFSETQ. Trimming took off 4 bases at V and 5 bases at J, with 18 bases between the two ends.

The V and J genes are TRBV19 and TRBJ2-5; 10 bases match TRBD1. Losses at the gene ends were 3 bases for V and 5 bases for J; bases not matched to a gene: 6. CDR3 length equals 15 residues. The germline gives CDR1 LNHDA, CDR2 SQIVND (reference sequence). The CDR3 is CASSIGTGVGETQYF. The CDR3 bases are TGTGCCAGTAGTATTGGGACAGGGGTGGGGGAGACCCAGTACTTC.

This clone was detected once. This chain uses TRBV19 with TRBJ2-7; TRBD2 might be the D (6 bases). V dropped 4 bases and J dropped 0 bases, with 10 bases sitting between them. From germline, CDR1 is LNHDA and CDR2 SQIVND (reference sequence). The CDR3 has 14 amino acids. The CDR3 DNA reads as TGTGCCAGTAGTACGGCGGGACTCTCCTACGAGCAGTACTTC. Protein sequence: CASSTAGLSYEQYF. Drawing the rest from reference TRBV19 and TRBJ2-7, the complete variable domain is DGGITQSPKYLFRKEGQNVTLSCEQNLNHDAMYWYRQDPGQGLRLIYYSQIVNDFQKGDIAEGYSVSREKKESFPLTVTSAQKNPTAFYLCASSTAGLSYEQYFGPGTRLTVT.

This chain uses TRBV7-2 with TRBJ2-1; D is tentatively TRBD1 or TRBD2 (6 bases each). Looked up from germline, CDR1 is SGHTA and CDR2 is FQGNSA. The CDR3 extends over 16 amino acids. Trimming shortened V by 3 bases and J by 10 bases, and 22 bases separated the two germline ends. Here the CDR3 reads CASSFPEGGSRNEQFF. The DNA for the CDR3 is TGTGCCAGCAGCTTCCCCGAGGGGGGAAGCAGGAACGAGCAGTTCTTC.

The CDR3 is CASSFNKGRTGELFF. In DNA, the CDR3 is TGTGCCAGCAGCTTTAATAAAGGGCGCACCGGGGAGCTGTTTTTT. This chain joins TRBV11-2 and TRBJ2-2, with unresolved D. Germline V gene data show CDR1 as SGHAT and CDR2 as FQNNGV. The CDR3 length is 15 residues. V lost 3 bases and J 4 bases, leaving 12 bases between the germline ends.

This clone is a singleton in its sample. The rearrangement joins TRBV30 to TRBJ2-5; D is perhaps TRBD1 (6 bases). The CDR3 is 11 amino acids. The germline V and J ends were trimmed by 7 bases and 6 bases, with 12 bases remaining between them. Germline CDR1 and CDR2: GTSNPN and SVGIG (reference sequence). The CDR3 sequence is CASGGRQTQYF. The CDR3 nucleotides are TGTGCCTCTGGGGGCCGACAGACCCAGTACTTC.

Comment on this clone: This CDR3 is also generated by other DNA sequences in the sample. The CDR3 region has the DNA TGCGCCAGCAGCCAATACCCGGGCCTCGCCTACGAGCAGTACTTC. It specifies CASSQYPGLAYEQYF. The chain joins TRBV4-3 to TRBJ2-7; D remains unclear. From germline, CDR1 is LGHNA and CDR2 YSLEER. Trimming removed 2 bases at V and 2 bases at J, with 13 bases between. The CDR3 is 15 amino acids.

The V call is TRBV5-4, the J call TRBJ1-1; D perhaps matches TRBD1 (5 bases). V lost 9 bases and J lost 3, with 18 bases in between. From germline, CDR1 is SGHNT and CDR2 YYREEE (reference sequence). This CDR3 is 14 amino acids long. As DNA, the CDR3 is TGTGCCACATCAGGTGGGGGGGTGGACACTGAAGCTTTCTTT. Translation: CATSGGGVDTEAFF.

The rearrangement links TRBV5-8 to TRBJ1-1; unclear D gene. Germline V lookup: CDR1 SGHTS, CDR2 YDEGEE. V was clipped by 0 bases and J by 6 bases, with 15 bases between them. CDR3 size: 15 residues. The CDR3 bases are TGTGCCAGCAGCTTGGCCTGGGTGGGAACCGCTGAAGCTTTCTTT. It is translated as CASSLAWVGTAEAFF.

This rearrangement joins TRBV5-1 to TRBJ1-2, with 8 bases matching TRBD1. CDR1 and CDR2 from the germline V gene are SGHRS and YFSETQ. V shed 3 bases, J shed 4 bases, and the junction held 8 bases outside the gene matches. This CDR3 contains 15 residues. The CDR3 coding sequence is TGCGCCAGCAGCTATACAGGGGGGCAGGGCTATGGCTACACCTTC. Translation: CASSYTGGQGYGYTF. The full variable domain, its missing parts supplied by reference TRBV5-1 and TRBJ1-2, is KAGVTQTPRYLIKTRGQQVTLSCSPISGHRSVSWYQQTPGQGLQFLFEYFSETQRNKGNFPGRFSGRQFSNSRSEMNVSTLELGDSALYLCASSYTGGQGYGYTFGSGTRLTVV.

V is TRBV27 and J is TRBJ1-5, with TRBD1 matching over 7 bases. This CDR3 is 13 amino acids long. V shed 5 bases, J shed 6 bases, and the junction held 4 bases outside the gene matches. From germline, CDR1 is MNHEY and CDR2 SMNVEV (reference sequence). CDR3 residues: CASSRQGVQPQHF. The CDR3 DNA sequence: TGTGCCAGCAGTAGGCAGGGGGTTCAGCCCCAGCATTTT.

The V gene is TRBV9, the J gene TRBJ2-6; D not resolved. Germline assignment: CDR1 SGDLS and CDR2 YYNGEE. The CDR3 covers 14 residues. Deletions cut 0 bases from V and 3 bases from J, with 4 bases between. The CDR3 spells CASSVDVGANVLTF. The CDR3 nucleotides are TGTGCCAGCAGCGTAGATGTTGGGGCCAACGTCCTGACTTTC.

This clone was counted a few times. This chain uses TRBV29-1 with TRBJ2-7; the D gene could be TRBD1 or TRBD2 (6 bases each). The germline gives CDR1 SQVTM, CDR2 ANQGSEA. This CDR3 is 15 amino acids long. The V gene lost 4 bases and the J gene lost 4 bases, with 20 bases spanning the gap. This chain's CDR3 is CSVGVRRGTSYEQYF. For the CDR3, the DNA is TGCAGCGTTGGGGTCAGGAGGGGGACGAGTTACGAGCAGTACTTC.

V is TRBV9 and J is TRBJ2-2; TRBD2 matches at 10 bases. CDR3 size: 16 residues. Germline assignment: CDR1 SGDLS and CDR2 YYNGEE. V was pared by 1 base and J by 6 bases, with 6 bases of the junction left unmatched. CDR3 bases: TGTGCCAGCAGCGTAATAAGCGGGGGGGCAGCCGGGGAGCTGTTTTTT. Translating it yields CASSVISGGAAGELFF.

A single count supports this clone. The rearrangement uses TRBV11-2 and TRBJ2-3; 11 nucleotides match TRBD2. Germline assignment: CDR1 SGHAT and CDR2 FQNNGV. This CDR3 has 15 amino acids. J gave up 8 bases and V 5 bases, and 9 bases lay outside the gene matches. Here the CDR3 reads CASSLLAGVSGTQYF. The CDR3 bases are TGTGCCAGCAGCCTACTAGCGGGAGTAAGCGGTACGCAGTATTTT.

The chain uses TRBV10-3 and TRBJ1-1; possibly TRBD1 for D (5 bases). V dropped 9 bases and J dropped 10 bases, with 18 bases sitting between them. Germline V gene lookup returns CDR1 ENHRY and CDR2 SYGVKD. The CDR3 consists of 12 residues. CDR3 nucleotide sequence: TGTGCCATAGCCCAGGGAATTGATCTAGCTTTCTTT. Protein product: CAIAQGIDLAFF.

The genes are TRBV11-2 and TRBJ2-1; possibly TRBD1 or TRBD2 for D (6 bases each). Trimming stripped 5 bases from V and 7 bases from J, with 18 bases between. Germline V lookup: CDR1 SGHAT, CDR2 FQNNGV. This CDR3 contains 15 residues. The CDR3 loop reads CASSVSLGGQNEQFF. CDR3 bases: TGTGCCAGCAGCGTCTCTTTGGGGGGCCAAAATGAGCAGTTCTTC.

This clone was recorded only once. The J gene is TRBJ1-1, the V gene TRBV5-6, with D tentatively TRBD1 (6 bases). Germline V CDR1 and CDR2: SGHDT, YYEEEE. Between the trimmed V and J ends, which lost 3 bases and 1 base, there was a span of 13 bases. This CDR3 has 15 amino acids. In DNA form, the CDR3 reads TGTGCCAGCAGCTCCGGGACAAGAGGGAACACTGAAGCTTTCTTT. This gives the protein CASSSGTRGNTEAFF.